Presented here are 31 T cell receptor beta chains from one specimen sequenced in a study of shared clonotypes between healthy human individuals. Sequencing used immunoSEQ multiplex PCR; TCRdb keeps in-frame clones, though not all of them. Among millions of clones listed, 85% to 95% were seen once. Sample: naive CD4+ T cells sorted from blood. This sample's subset: CD45RA+ positively selected. These receptors were obtained from a man between 18 and 29 years old in good health.

The chain carries TRBV2 and TRBJ2-1; 9 nucleotides align to TRBD2. The V gene's germline CDR1 is SNHLY and CDR2 FYNNEI. Trimming at V came to 5 bases and at J to 5 bases, leaving 4 bases not matched to a gene. The CDR3 has 14 amino acids. The CDR3 reads CASSRLAADNEQFF. In DNA, the CDR3 is TGTGCCAGCAGTAGACTAGCGGCAGACAATGAGCAGTTCTTC.

Of note for this clone: Within the sample, other DNA sequences also encode this same CDR3. This sequence joins TRBV4-1 and TRBJ2-1; 16 bases are a match to TRBD2. The CDR3 length is 15 residues. Germline trimming cut 4 bases from V and 9 bases from J; bases unmatched to any gene: 3. CDR1 and CDR2 (germline): MGHRA, YSYEKL. This CDR3 reads CASSLGTSGRGEQFF. CDR3 DNA sequence: TGCGCCAGCAGCCTAGGGACTAGCGGGAGGGGTGAGCAGTTCTTC.

This chain connects TRBV15 to TRBJ2-3; D is perhaps TRBD1 or TRBD2 (5 bases each). The germline CDR1 and CDR2 sequences are LNHNV and YYDKDF (reference sequence). Trimming shortened V by 6 bases and J by 2 bases, and 12 bases separated the two germline ends. The CDR3 is 14 residues long. CDR3 region: CATSGQGVTDTQYF. As DNA, the CDR3 is TGTGCCACCAGTGGGCAGGGAGTCACAGATACGCAGTATTTT.

This clone has a single count. V usage is TRBV6-5 and J usage is TRBJ2-7; 7 bases agree with TRBD1. The CDR3 runs to 15 residues. From germline, CDR1 is MNHEY and CDR2 SVGAGI. The junction had 12 bases not matched to a gene; V was cut back by 6 bases and J by 4 bases. CDR3 coding DNA: TGTGCCAGCAGCCGATCCGGGACAGAGCTTTACGAGCAGTACTTC. It translates to CASSRSGTELYEQYF.

This sequence joins TRBV5-5 and TRBJ2-2, with D maybe TRBD1 (6 bases). From germline, CDR1 is SGHKS and CDR2 YYEKEE (reference sequence). The V and J ends lost 4 bases and 5 bases respectively, with 12 bases between them. This CDR3 spans 14 amino acids. CDR3 residues: CASSPMGATGELFF. The CDR3 DNA reads TGTGCCAGCAGCCCGATGGGGGCTACCGGGGAGCTGTTTTTT.

This chain joins TRBV30 and TRBJ2-2, with TRBD1 matching 8 bases. There are 15 residues in the CDR3. V dropped 2 bases and J dropped 5; count of bases not matched to a gene: 7. Germline V gives CDR1 GTSNPN, CDR2 SVGIG (reference sequence). The CDR3 loop reads CAWSTRTGSTGELFF. The DNA for the CDR3 is TGTGCCTGGAGTACTAGGACAGGGTCGACCGGGGAGCTGTTTTTT.

This clone occurred a few times. The chain has TRBV5-1 and TRBJ2-2, with D maybe TRBD2 (5 bases). With 1 base removed from V and 6 bases from J, the gap between germline ends came to 10 bases. The germline V gene has CDR1 SGHRS and CDR2 YFSETQ. This CDR3 contains 14 residues. In DNA, the CDR3 is TGCGCCAGCAGCTTGACCGGGATCCCCGGGGAGCTGTTTTTT. It encodes CASSLTGIPGELFF.

The chain carries TRBV11-3 and TRBJ2-7; D may correspond to TRBD1 or TRBD2 (5 bases each). Per the germline V gene, CDR1 is SGHNT and CDR2 is YENEEA. With 5 bases removed from V and 3 bases from J, the gap between germline ends came to 14 bases. The CDR3 runs 14 residues. The CDR3 nucleotides read TGTGCCAGCAGCCTCCGGGACGGGGACTACGAGCAGTACTTC. It encodes CASSLRDGDYEQYF.

The rearrangement uses TRBV6-1 and TRBJ2-2; 10 bases match TRBD2. The CDR3 extends over 15 amino acids. The germline V gene has CDR1 MNHNS and CDR2 SASEGT. V was clipped by 6 bases and J by 4 bases; unmatched bases: 5. Written as DNA, the CDR3 is TGTGCCAGCAGAGAGTTAGCGGGAGGCACCGGGGAGCTGTTTTTT. Amino acid sequence: CASRELAGGTGELFF.

The V call is TRBV14, the J call TRBJ2-1; possible D gene TRBD2, 6 bases. V was cut by 0 bases and J by 4 bases, with 13 bases left in between. Germline loops: CDR1 SGHDN, CDR2 FVKESK. The length of the CDR3 is 16 residues. The CDR3 sequence is CASSQEAGTSYNEQFF. The DNA of the CDR3 is TGTGCCAGCAGCCAAGAGGCCGGGACTTCGTACAATGAGCAGTTCTTC.

In its sample, this clone was seen once. V is TRBV9 and J is TRBJ2-7, with D maybe TRBD1 (5 bases). Germline V gives CDR1 SGDLS, CDR2 YYNGEE. V was shortened by 7 bases and J by 4 bases, with 12 bases between the two germline ends. This CDR3 has 12 amino acids. The CDR3 DNA sequence: TGTGCCAGCGGGCAGGGCGGTTACGAGCAGTACTTC. It yields the protein CASGQGGYEQYF.

This chain connects TRBV9 to TRBJ2-2, with 9 bases that match TRBD1. With V trimmed by 3 bases and J by 9 bases, 3 bases remained unmatched. The CDR3 is made up of 13 amino acids. Germline lookup yields CDR1 SGDLS and CDR2 YYNGEE. The CDR3 region is CASSAGQGRELFF. CDR3 sequence (DNA): TGTGCCAGCAGCGCGGGACAGGGTAGGGAGCTGTTTTTT.

The chain joins TRBV5-4 to TRBJ1-2, with TRBD1 as a possible D gene (5 bases). The germline gives CDR1 SGHNT, CDR2 YYREEE (reference sequence). Trimming pared 0 bases from V and 7 bases from J, leaving 16 bases between. The CDR3 is 15 residues long. CDR3 amino acids: CASSLVAGPAVGYTF. CDR3 nucleotides: TGTGCCAGCAGCTTGGTTGCAGGGCCGGCAGTTGGCTACACCTTC.

The chain uses TRBV5-5 and TRBJ1-6; the D gene is possibly TRBD1 (6 bases). Trimming took 3 bases from V and 5 from J, leaving 9 bases between them. The CDR3 loop spans 14 amino acids. Germline V gene lookup returns CDR1 SGHKS and CDR2 YYEKEE (reference sequence). The CDR3 DNA is TGTGCCAGCAGCTCGGACAGTAATAATTCACCCCTCCACTTT. Protein sequence: CASSSDSNNSPLHF.

V gene TRBV28 combines with J gene TRBJ2-6; a weak D match, TRBD1 (6 bases). V gave up 5 bases and J gave up 4 bases, with 12 bases separating them. This CDR3 spans 15 amino acids. Germline CDR1 reads MDHEN; CDR2 reads SYDVKM. CDR3 bases: TGTGCCAGCAGTACCAACAGGGAAGGGGCCAACGTCCTGACTTTC. This translates into CASSTNREGANVLTF.

The gene calls are TRBV7-2 and TRBJ2-7; 8 bases are shared with TRBD2. CDR1 and CDR2 from the germline V gene are SGHTA and FQGNSA. CDR3 length: 15 amino acids. The V segment lost 1 base and the J segment 2 bases; nucleotides outside the gene matches: 4. The CDR3 DNA reads TGTGCCAGCAGCTTAGGGGCTAGCGGGCCCTACGAGCAGTACTTC. This encodes CASSLGASGPYEQYF.

The V call is TRBV19, the J call TRBJ2-7, with D hard to call. The CDR3 extends over 15 amino acids. CDR1 is LNHDA, CDR2 SQIVND, per germline (reference sequence). Between the trimmed V and J ends, which lost 8 bases and 0 bases, there was a span of 17 bases. The CDR3 loop reads CASRRSPGSSYEQYF. The CDR3 bases are TGTGCCAGTCGACGCTCCCCAGGAAGCTCCTACGAGCAGTACTTC.

This chain connects TRBV19 to TRBJ1-3, with TRBD1 as a possible D gene (5 bases). The CDR3 runs 14 residues. V was clipped by 7 bases and J by 8 bases, with 18 bases between them. Germline assignment: CDR1 LNHDA and CDR2 SQIVND (reference sequence). The CDR3 reads CASKDPGRGHTIYF. CDR3 sequence (DNA): TGTGCCAGTAAGGATCCCGGCCGGGGACACACCATATATTTT.

This clone was recorded a few times. Other DNA sequences within the sample encode an identical CDR3. The gene calls are TRBV30 and TRBJ1-5, with 7 positions matching TRBD1. J gave up 4 bases and V 5 bases, and 5 bases lay outside the gene matches. In germline, CDR1 is GTSNPN, CDR2 SVGIG (reference sequence). The CDR3 spans 13 residues. The CDR3 loop reads CAWSGQINQPQHF. CDR3 DNA sequence: TGTGCCTGGTCGGGACAGATTAATCAGCCCCAGCATTTT.

The chain is built from TRBV7-9 and TRBJ2-3; D remains ambiguous. V lost 1 base, J lost 2 bases, and 7 bases lay in between. In germline, CDR1 is SEHNR, CDR2 FQNEAQ (reference sequence). The length of the CDR3 is 14 residues. In DNA form, the CDR3 reads TGTGCCAGCAGCTTAGATGCAGCCACAGATACGCAGTATTTT. Encoded protein: CASSLDAATDTQYF.

J is TRBJ2-5 and V is TRBV7-2; D assignment may be TRBD1 or TRBD2 (5 bases each). The germline V gene encodes CDR1 SGHTA and CDR2 FQGNSA. Trimming removed 5 bases at V and 0 bases at J, with 19 bases between. The CDR3 sequence is 17 residues long. The CDR3 bases are TGTGCCAGCAGCCGCCTAGGGAGCAGGGCCGACCAAGAGACCCAGTACTTC. Protein sequence: CASSRLGSRADQETQYF.

The gene calls are TRBV7-2 and TRBJ2-1, with unresolved D. The V end was cut by 1 base, the J end by 6 bases, with 4 bases between. Germline CDR1 is SGHTA and CDR2 is FQGNSA. The CDR3 loop spans 12 amino acids. The CDR3 region has the DNA TGTGCCAGCAGCTTAGAACTCAATGAGCAGTTCTTC. This codes for CASSLELNEQFF.

This clone appeared a single time. CDR3 in amino acids: CASSSDRGEGQPQHF. The CDR3 region has the DNA TGTGCCAGCAGTTCCGACAGGGGAGAGGGTCAGCCCCAGCATTTT. This rearrangement joins TRBV6-1 to TRBJ1-5; 8 bases fit TRBD1. The CDR3 runs to 15 residues. Per the germline V gene, CDR1 is MNHNS and CDR2 is SASEGT. V shed 5 bases and J 6 bases; nucleotides not matched to a gene: 9.

The rearrangement uses TRBV7-9 and TRBJ2-5; a possible D gene is TRBD1 (5 bases). Trimming left V 5 bases short and J 4 bases short, with 14 bases between. Germline V gene sequence: CDR1 SEHNR, CDR2 FQNEAQ (reference sequence). The CDR3 runs 14 residues. CDR3 DNA sequence: TGTGCCAGCAGCCCCTCTAGGGGAAGAGAGACCCAGTACTTC. Amino acids: CASSPSRGRETQYF. Using reference TRBV7-9 and TRBJ2-5 for the parts outside the CDR3, the full variable domain is DTGVSQNPRHKITKRGQNVTFRCDPISEHNRLYWYRQTLGQGPEFLTYFQNEAQLEKSRLLSDRFSAERPKGSFSTLEIQRTEQGDSAMYLCASSPSRGRETQYFGPGTRLLVL.

The chain couples TRBV27 to TRBJ1-1, with D possibly matching TRBD1 (6 bases). Germline V lookup: CDR1 MNHEY, CDR2 SMNVEV (reference sequence). This CDR3 has 12 amino acids. The V and J ends lost 3 bases and 7 bases respectively, with 9 bases between them. This CDR3 reads CASSFTGLEAFF. The CDR3 DNA reads TGTGCCAGCAGTTTTACAGGGCTTGAAGCTTTCTTT.

V is TRBV5-4 and J is TRBJ1-3; 8 bases fit TRBD1. Germline values: CDR1 SGHNT, CDR2 YYREEE (reference sequence). V lost 0 bases and J lost 2; bases outside the gene matches: 7. The length of the CDR3 is 17 residues. CDR3 protein: CASSLGGQGGTGNTIYF. CDR3 bases: TGTGCCAGCAGCTTGGGAGGACAGGGAGGTACTGGAAACACCATATATTTT.

This sequence joins TRBV11-2 and TRBJ2-2; D possibly uses TRBD1 or TRBD2 (5 bases each). The CDR3 totals 16 residues. Germline assignment: CDR1 SGHAT and CDR2 FQNNGV. Trimming stripped 2 bases from V and 7 bases from J, with 17 bases between. CDR3 DNA sequence: TGTGCCAGCAGCTTATCCGGGACCGTTTTCGGCGGGGAGCTGTTTTTT. Translated: CASSLSGTVFGGELFF.

Concerning this clone itself: Other DNA sequences within the sample encode an identical CDR3. This chain connects TRBV18 to TRBJ2-2; D is uncertain. CDR1 is KGHSH, CDR2 LQKENI, per germline. This CDR3 region has 14 residues. V lost 0 bases to trimming and J lost 3 bases, with 5 bases between them. CDR3 nucleotide sequence: TGTGCCAGCTCACCACCAGCTGACACCGGGGAGCTGTTTTTT. It codes for CASSPPADTGELFF.

In regard to this clone: Other DNA sequences in this specimen translate into the identical CDR3. This chain uses TRBV7-2 with TRBJ1-4; D is perhaps TRBD1 (5 bases). Germline CDR1 and CDR2: SGHTA and FQGNSA. Trimming removed 1 base from V and 8 bases from J, with 11 bases in between. This CDR3 is 14 amino acids long. In DNA, the CDR3 is TGTGCCAGCAGCTTAGGGGGCGCGGGCGAAAAACTGTTTTTT. This encodes CASSLGGAGEKLFF.

In the case of this clone: Distinct nucleotide sequences in the sample also encode this CDR3. The rearrangement uses TRBV5-1 and TRBJ2-3; a possible D gene is TRBD1 (5 bases). CDR1 SGHRS and CDR2 YFSETQ come from the germline V gene. The germline V and J ends were trimmed by 3 bases and 2 bases, with 7 bases remaining between them. The CDR3 has 13 amino acids. The DNA of the CDR3 is TGCGCCAGCAGCTCAGGGAACACAGATACGCAGTATTTT. It is translated as CASSSGNTDTQYF.

This CDR3 reads CASSPTGLNEKLFF. The CDR3 DNA follows: TGTGCCAGCAGCCCCACAGGATTGAATGAAAAACTGTTTTTT. The rearrangement joins TRBV7-2 to TRBJ1-4; tentative D call: TRBD1 (5 bases). The ends were cut back, 5 bases at V and 5 bases at J, with 12 bases in the middle. Germline CDR1 SGHTA, CDR2 FQGNSA. This CDR3 contains 14 residues.